The 15 T cell receptor beta chains given below trace back to one sample, sequenced in a study of cytomegalovirus exposure and HLA in healthy donors. Only in-frame clones appear in the TCRdb table, and some are missing; sequencing was by immunoSEQ multiplex PCR. The sample shows some 210,000 clones, less than 85% of them seen only once. The sample comprised PBMCs. The origin of the receptors is a woman aged 18-29 years in good health and CMV-seronegative.

This chain joins TRBV6-6 and TRBJ1-1, with D possibly TRBD1 on 6 matching bases. The V and J ends lost 6 bases and 7 bases respectively, with 18 bases between them. Per germline, CDR1 MNHNY and CDR2 SVGAGI (reference sequence). CDR3 length: 14 amino acids. CDR3 nucleotide sequence: TGTGCCAGCAGCGGCAGGGGCGATACCTTTGAAGCTTTCTTT. It translates to CASSGRGDTFEAFF.

Comments on this clone: Just one base apart from a much larger clone, this may be a read error. The chain uses TRBV10-3 and TRBJ1-1, with D possibly matching TRBD1 (5 bases). The CDR3 loop spans 12 amino acids. Between the trimmed V and J ends, which lost 6 bases and 1 base, there was a span of 6 bases. The germline CDR1 and CDR2 sequences are ENHRY and SYGVKD. In DNA, the CDR3 is TGTGCCATCAGGGGACGGAACACTGAAGCTTTCTTT. It is translated as CAIRGRNTEAFF.

The chain uses TRBV18 and TRBJ1-4, with D uncertain. CDR1 KGHSH and CDR2 LQKENI come from the germline V gene. The CDR3 contains 13 residues. The V end lost 3 bases, the J end lost 7 bases, and 9 bases lay between the germline ends. DNA of the CDR3: TGTGCCAGCTCACCGGTGGGAGGTGAAAAACTGTTTTTT. Translation: CASSPVGGEKLFF.

This chain connects TRBV5-4 to TRBJ2-7, with 9 bases fitting TRBD1. V dropped 2 bases and J dropped 6; count of bases not matched to a gene: 12. Looked up from germline, CDR1 is SGHNT and CDR2 is YYREEE (reference sequence). The CDR3 has 16 residues. The DNA of the CDR3 is TGTGCCAGCAGCTTTCCAACCGGGACAGGGCTTCGCGAGCAGTACTTC. Protein: CASSFPTGTGLREQYF.

This clone was seen only once. The chain joins TRBV28 to TRBJ1-5; D unclear. The V end lost 7 bases, the J end lost 2 bases, and 12 bases lay between the germline ends. Germline CDR1 and CDR2: MDHEN and SYDVKM. The CDR3 loop spans 14 amino acids. The CDR3 reads CASTLYTGNQPQHF. Here the CDR3 DNA reads TGTGCCAGCACCCTTTACACTGGCAATCAGCCCCAGCATTTT. Full variable domain (remainder filled in from reference TRBV28 and TRBJ1-5): DVKVTQSSRYLVKRTGEKVFLECVQDMDHENMFWYRQDPGLGLRLIYFSYDVKMKEKGDIPEGYSVSREKKERFSLILESASTNQTSMYLCASTLYTGNQPQHFGDGTRLSIL.

The chain combines TRBV18 with TRBJ2-3; TRBD1 aligns across 7 bases. This CDR3 spans 15 amino acids. Germline V gene sequence: CDR1 KGHSH, CDR2 LQKENI. Germline trimming cut 2 bases from V and 4 bases from J; bases unmatched to any gene: 6. CDR3 sequence (DNA): TGTGCCAGCTCACCAAACAGGGGATTTGCAGATACGCAGTATTTT. It translates to CASSPNRGFADTQYF.

This clone was seen just once. The V call is TRBV10-3, the J call TRBJ1-2; no definite D call. Germline-derived CDR1 and CDR2 are ENHRY and SYGVKD. The CDR3 is 13 amino acids. Trimming took 0 bases from V and 10 from J, leaving 12 bases between them. The CDR3 here is CAISESLSMDYTF. CDR3 in DNA: TGTGCCATCAGTGAGTCCCTATCTATGGACTACACCTTC.

This chain connects TRBV6-1 to TRBJ1-2; TRBD1 might be the D (5 bases). V was shortened by 7 bases and J by 3 bases, with 12 bases between the two germline ends. There are 13 residues in the CDR3. Per germline, CDR1 MNHNS and CDR2 SASEGT. The CDR3 is CASKGTVDYGYTF. The CDR3, as DNA: TGTGCCAGCAAGGGGACGGTCGACTATGGCTACACCTTC.

The rearrangement uses TRBV19 and TRBJ2-5, with 9 positions matching TRBD2. With the DNA end fitting TRBJ2-7 better, the J assignment may be wrong. The CDR3 contains 15 residues. From germline, CDR1 is LNHDA and CDR2 SQIVND (reference sequence). CDR3 nucleotide sequence: TGTGCCAGTAGTCCCGGGGTAGCGGGAGCCCACGAGCAGTACTTC. Its protein product is CASSPGVAGAHEQYF.

The gene calls are TRBV5-1 and TRBJ1-4, with TRBD1 as a possible D gene (5 bases). The CDR3 has 16 residues. CDR1 is SGHRS, CDR2 YFSETQ, per germline. The V end was cut by 4 bases, the J end by 5 bases, with 18 bases between. The CDR3 is CASSPGASTRNEKLFF. The CDR3 nucleotides read TGCGCCAGCAGCCCCGGGGCCTCAACCCGGAATGAAAAACTGTTTTTT.

V usage is TRBV5-6 and J usage is TRBJ2-1; tentatively, D is TRBD1 (5 bases). Germline CDR1 SGHDT, CDR2 YYEEEE. There are 17 residues in the CDR3. With 1 base removed from V and 4 bases from J, the gap between germline ends came to 18 bases. CDR3 amino acids: CASSLYEPGPTYNEQFF. The CDR3, as DNA: TGTGCCAGCAGCTTGTACGAGCCAGGGCCCACATACAATGAGCAGTTCTTC.

Concerning this clone: Other DNA variants within this sample encode the same CDR3. The chain carries TRBV18 and TRBJ1-2, with D perhaps matching TRBD1 (6 bases). The length of the CDR3 is 14 residues. Germline-derived CDR1 and CDR2 are KGHSH and LQKENI. V shed 2 bases and J shed 4 bases, with 11 bases lying between them. This CDR3 is CASSPGRGPYGYTF. For the CDR3, the DNA is TGTGCCAGCTCACCAGGACGGGGGCCCTATGGCTACACCTTC.

This chain links TRBV10-3 with TRBJ1-6; D is uncertain. Trimming took off 2 bases at V and 0 bases at J, with 2 bases between the two ends. The CDR3 has 14 amino acids. CDR1 and CDR2 from the germline V gene are ENHRY and SYGVKD. CDR3 nucleotides: TGTGCCATCAGTGAGGCCTCCTATAATTCACCCCTCCACTTT. Amino acids: CAISEASYNSPLHF.

The chain couples TRBV27 to TRBJ2-5; TRBD2 agrees at 9 bases. V gave up 2 bases and J gave up 5 bases; unmatched junction bases: 6. Germline loops: CDR1 MNHEY, CDR2 SMNVEV (reference sequence). The CDR3 extends over 15 amino acids. CDR3 bases: TGTGCCAGCAGTTTAAATCCCAGCGGGAGGGAGACCCAGTACTTC. It encodes CASSLNPSGRETQYF.

The chain combines TRBV18 with TRBJ1-5; 7 bases agree with TRBD1. CDR1 KGHSH and CDR2 LQKENI come from the germline V gene. Unmatched junction bases numbered 10, after V lost 3 bases and J lost 5 bases. The CDR3 sequence is 16 residues long. The chain's CDR3 is CASSPATGQRYQPQHF. For the CDR3, the DNA is TGTGCCAGCTCACCCGCAACGGGACAGCGATATCAGCCCCAGCATTTT.